The table lists the clone carrying this TCR beta chain with a count of one. The germline V gene encodes CDR1 SEHNR and CDR2 FQNEAQ (reference sequence). The CDR3 runs 16 residues. Trimming took 5 bases from V and 5 from J; bases not matched to a gene: 6. Some clones are missing from TCRdb's copy, which holds only in-frame ones; the method was immunoSEQ multiplex PCR. The table lists about 120,000 clones, 70% to 85% of them singletons. The data originate from a study of blood T cell repertoires in COVID-19. Study summary: The origin of the acute and convalescent COVID-19 samples was the United States, Italy and Spain. PBMCs, B-cell-depleted T cells, or T cells provided the cDNA or gDNA that made up the material.

The chain is built from TRBV7-9 and TRBJ2-2, with TRBD2 matching 12 bases. The clonotype comes from a man in his 70s with active or convalescent COVID-19. Sequencing was performed on peripheral blood. CDR3 bases: TGTGCCAGCAGCGTGACTAGCGGGAGTGGGACCGGGGAGCTGTTTTTT. Protein sequence: CASSVTSGSGTGELFF. Combining the CDR3 with reference TRBV7-9 and TRBJ2-2 gives the whole variable domain DTGVSQNPRHKITKRGQNVTFRCDPISEHNRLYWYRQTLGQGPEFLTYFQNEAQLEKSRLLSDRFSAERPKGSFSTLEIQRTEQGDSAMYLCASSVTSGSGTGELFFGEGSRLTVL.